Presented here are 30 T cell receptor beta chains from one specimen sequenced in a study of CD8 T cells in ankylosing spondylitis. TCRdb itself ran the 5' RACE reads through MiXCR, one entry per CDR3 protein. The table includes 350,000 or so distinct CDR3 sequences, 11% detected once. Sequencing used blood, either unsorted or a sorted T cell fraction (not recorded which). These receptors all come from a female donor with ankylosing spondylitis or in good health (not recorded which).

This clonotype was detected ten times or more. This CDR3 is CAIATLGQGNYGYTF. The CDR3 DNA is TGTGCCATCGCGACTCTGGGACAGGGAAACTATGGCTACACCTTC. This chain uses TRBV11-2 with TRBJ1-2; TRBD1 matches at 9 bases. Germline assignment: CDR1 SGHAT and CDR2 FQNNGV. The CDR3 spans 15 residues. V lost 10 bases to trimming and J lost 2 bases; unmatched junction nucleotides: 11.

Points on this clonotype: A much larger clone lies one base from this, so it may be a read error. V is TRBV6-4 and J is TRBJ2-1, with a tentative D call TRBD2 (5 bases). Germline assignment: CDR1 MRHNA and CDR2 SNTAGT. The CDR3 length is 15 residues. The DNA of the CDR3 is TGTGCCAGCAGTTCGGAGCCTAGCTCCAACAATGAGCAGTTCTTC. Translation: CASSSEPSSNNEQFF.

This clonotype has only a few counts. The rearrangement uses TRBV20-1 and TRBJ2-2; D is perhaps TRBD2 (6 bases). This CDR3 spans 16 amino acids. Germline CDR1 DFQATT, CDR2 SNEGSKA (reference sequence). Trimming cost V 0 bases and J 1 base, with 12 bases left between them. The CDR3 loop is CSARDAASVNTGELFF. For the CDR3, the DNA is TGCAGTGCTAGAGATGCCGCTAGCGTGAACACCGGGGAGCTGTTTTTT.

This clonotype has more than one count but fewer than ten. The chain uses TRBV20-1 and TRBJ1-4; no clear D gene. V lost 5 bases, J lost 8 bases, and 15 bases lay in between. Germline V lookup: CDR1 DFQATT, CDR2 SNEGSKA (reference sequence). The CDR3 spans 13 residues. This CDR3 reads CSAQPGIEEKLFF. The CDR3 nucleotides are TGCAGTGCTCAACCGGGAATCGAGGAAAAACTGTTTTTT.

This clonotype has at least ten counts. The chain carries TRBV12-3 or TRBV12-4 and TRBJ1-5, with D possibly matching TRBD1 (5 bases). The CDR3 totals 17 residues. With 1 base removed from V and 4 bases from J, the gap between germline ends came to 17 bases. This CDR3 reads CASSLVAGKQGNQPQHF. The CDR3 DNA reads TGTGCCAGCAGTTTAGTTGCCGGAAAGCAGGGTAATCAGCCCCAGCATTTT.

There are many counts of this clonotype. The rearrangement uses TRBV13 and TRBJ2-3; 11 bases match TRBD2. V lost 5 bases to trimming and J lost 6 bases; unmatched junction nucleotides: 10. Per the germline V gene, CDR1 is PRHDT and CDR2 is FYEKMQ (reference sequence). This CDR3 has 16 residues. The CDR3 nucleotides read TGTGCCAGCAGCCACCCACTAGCGGGAGACATGGATACGCAGTATTTT. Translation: CASSHPLAGDMDTQYF.

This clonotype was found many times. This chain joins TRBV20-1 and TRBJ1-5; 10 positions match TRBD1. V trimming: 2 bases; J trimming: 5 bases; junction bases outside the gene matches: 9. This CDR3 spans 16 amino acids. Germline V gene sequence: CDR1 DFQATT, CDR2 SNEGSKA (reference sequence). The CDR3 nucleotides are TGCAGTGCTAGACACTTGCGGGACAGGGGACATCAGCCCCAGCATTTT. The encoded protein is CSARHLRDRGHQPQHF.

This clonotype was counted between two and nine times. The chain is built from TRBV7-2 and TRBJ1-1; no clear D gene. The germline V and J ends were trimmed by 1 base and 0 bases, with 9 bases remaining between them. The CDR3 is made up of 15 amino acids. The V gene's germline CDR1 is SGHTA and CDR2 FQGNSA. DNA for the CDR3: TGTGCCAGCAGCTTAGATCGGCGGCTGAACACTGAAGCTTTCTTT. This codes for CASSLDRRLNTEAFF.

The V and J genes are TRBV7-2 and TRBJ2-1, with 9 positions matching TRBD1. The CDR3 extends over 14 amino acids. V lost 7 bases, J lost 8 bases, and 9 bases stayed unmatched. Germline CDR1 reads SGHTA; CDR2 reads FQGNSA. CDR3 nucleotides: TGTGCCAGCAATTTCGGGACAGGGAACCATGAGCAGTTCTTC. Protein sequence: CASNFGTGNHEQFF.

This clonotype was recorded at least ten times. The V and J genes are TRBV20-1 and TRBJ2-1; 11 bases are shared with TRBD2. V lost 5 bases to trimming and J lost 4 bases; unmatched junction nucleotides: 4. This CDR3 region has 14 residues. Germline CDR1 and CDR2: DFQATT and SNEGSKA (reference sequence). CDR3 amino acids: CSALGLAEYNEQFF. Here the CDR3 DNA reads TGCAGTGCTTTGGGACTAGCGGAGTACAATGAGCAGTTCTTC.

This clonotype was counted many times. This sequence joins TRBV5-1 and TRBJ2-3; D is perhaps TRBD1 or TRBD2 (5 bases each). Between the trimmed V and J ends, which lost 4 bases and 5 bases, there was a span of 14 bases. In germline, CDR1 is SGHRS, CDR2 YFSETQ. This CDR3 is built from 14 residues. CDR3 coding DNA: TGCGCCAGCAGCCCGGGACCCCTCGGAGATACGCAGTATTTT. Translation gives CASSPGPLGDTQYF.

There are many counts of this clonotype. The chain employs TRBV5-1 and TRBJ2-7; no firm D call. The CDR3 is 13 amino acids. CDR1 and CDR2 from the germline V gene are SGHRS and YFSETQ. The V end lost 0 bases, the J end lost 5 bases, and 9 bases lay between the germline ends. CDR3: CASSLGLVNEQYF. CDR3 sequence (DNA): TGCGCCAGCAGCTTGGGGCTAGTGAACGAGCAGTACTTC. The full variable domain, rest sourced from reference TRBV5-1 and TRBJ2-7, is KAGVTQTPRYLIKTRGQQVTLSCSPISGHRSVSWYQQTPGQGLQFLFEYFSETQRNKGNFPGRFSGRQFSNSRSEMNVSTLELGDSALYLCASSLGLVNEQYFGPGTRLTVT.

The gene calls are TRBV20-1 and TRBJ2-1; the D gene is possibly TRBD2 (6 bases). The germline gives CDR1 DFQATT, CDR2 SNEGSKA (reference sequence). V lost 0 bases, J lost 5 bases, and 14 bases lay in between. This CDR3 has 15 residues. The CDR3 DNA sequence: TGCAGTGCTAGAGAGGGATTGCGGGGTCACAATGAGCAGTTCTTC. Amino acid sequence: CSAREGLRGHNEQFF.

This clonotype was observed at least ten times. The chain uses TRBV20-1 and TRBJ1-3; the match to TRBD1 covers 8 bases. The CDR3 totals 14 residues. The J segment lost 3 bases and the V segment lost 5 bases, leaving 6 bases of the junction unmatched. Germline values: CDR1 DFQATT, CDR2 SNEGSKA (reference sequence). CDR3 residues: CSASRDRGGNTIYF. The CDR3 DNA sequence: TGCAGTGCTTCCAGAGACAGGGGTGGAAACACCATATATTTT.

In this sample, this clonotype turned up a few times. DNA of the CDR3: TGCAGTGGACGAGCCGGGGAGACCCAGTACTTC. Protein sequence: CSGRAGETQYF. V is TRBV20-1 and J is TRBJ2-5; D remains unclear. There are 11 residues in the CDR3. The germline V gene encodes CDR1 DFQATT and CDR2 SNEGSKA (reference sequence). Trimming shortened V by 7 bases and J by 5 bases, and 11 bases separated the two germline ends.

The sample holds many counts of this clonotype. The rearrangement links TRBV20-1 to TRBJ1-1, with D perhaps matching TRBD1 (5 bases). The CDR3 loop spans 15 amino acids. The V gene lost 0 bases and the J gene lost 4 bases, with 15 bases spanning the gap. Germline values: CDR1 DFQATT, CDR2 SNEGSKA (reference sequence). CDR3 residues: CSARDNRGGSTEAFF. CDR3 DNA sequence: TGCAGTGCTAGAGATAATCGTGGGGGGAGCACTGAAGCTTTCTTT.

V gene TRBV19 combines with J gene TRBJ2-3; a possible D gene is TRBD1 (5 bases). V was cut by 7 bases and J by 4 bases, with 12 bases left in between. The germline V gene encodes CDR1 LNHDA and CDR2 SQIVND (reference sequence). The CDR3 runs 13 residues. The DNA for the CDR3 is TGTGCCAGTAAGGGGCCCCAGCCAGATACGCAGTATTTT. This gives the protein CASKGPQPDTQYF.

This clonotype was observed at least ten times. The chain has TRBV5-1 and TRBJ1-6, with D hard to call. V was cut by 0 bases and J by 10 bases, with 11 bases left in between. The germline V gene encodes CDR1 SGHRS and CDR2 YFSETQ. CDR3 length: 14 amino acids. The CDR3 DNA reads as TGCGCCAGCAGCTTGGAAACGGGGAGGTCACCCCTCCACTTT. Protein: CASSLETGRSPLHF.

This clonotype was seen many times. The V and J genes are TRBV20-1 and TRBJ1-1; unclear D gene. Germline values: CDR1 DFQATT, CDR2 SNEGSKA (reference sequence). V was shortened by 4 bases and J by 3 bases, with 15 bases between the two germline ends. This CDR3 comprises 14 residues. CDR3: CSAMERGVYTEAFF. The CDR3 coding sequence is TGCAGTGCTATGGAGAGAGGCGTTTACACTGAAGCTTTCTTT.

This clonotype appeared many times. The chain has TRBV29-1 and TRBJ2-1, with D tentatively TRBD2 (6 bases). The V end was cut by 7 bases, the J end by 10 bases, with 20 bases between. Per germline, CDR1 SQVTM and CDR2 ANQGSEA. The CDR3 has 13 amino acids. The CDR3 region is CSAEQVGGFEQFF. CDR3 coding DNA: TGCAGCGCCGAGCAGGTCGGGGGTTTCGAGCAGTTCTTC.

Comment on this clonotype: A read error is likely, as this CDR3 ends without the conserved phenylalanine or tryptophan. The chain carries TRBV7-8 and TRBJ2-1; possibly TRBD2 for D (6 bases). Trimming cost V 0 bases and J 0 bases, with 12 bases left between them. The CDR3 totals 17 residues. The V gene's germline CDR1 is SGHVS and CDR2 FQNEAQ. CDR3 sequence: CASSLAPGGSSYNEQFL. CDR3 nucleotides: TGTGCCAGCAGCTTAGCCCCCGGGGGAAGCTCCTACAATGAGCAGTTCTTG.

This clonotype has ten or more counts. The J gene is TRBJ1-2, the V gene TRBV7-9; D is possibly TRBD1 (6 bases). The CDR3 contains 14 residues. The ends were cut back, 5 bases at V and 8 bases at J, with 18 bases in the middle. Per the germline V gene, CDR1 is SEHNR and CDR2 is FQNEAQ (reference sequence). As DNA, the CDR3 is TGTGCCAGCAGCCCCACTACAGGGTGGGTCGGCTACACCTTC. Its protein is CASSPTTGWVGYTF.

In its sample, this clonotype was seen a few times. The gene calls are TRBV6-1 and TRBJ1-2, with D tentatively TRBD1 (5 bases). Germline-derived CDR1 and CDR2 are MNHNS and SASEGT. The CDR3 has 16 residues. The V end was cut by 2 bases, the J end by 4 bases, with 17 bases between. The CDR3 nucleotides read TGTGCCAGCAGTGAACCACCCGGGGACGGGGGCTATGGCTACACCTTC. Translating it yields CASSEPPGDGGYGYTF.

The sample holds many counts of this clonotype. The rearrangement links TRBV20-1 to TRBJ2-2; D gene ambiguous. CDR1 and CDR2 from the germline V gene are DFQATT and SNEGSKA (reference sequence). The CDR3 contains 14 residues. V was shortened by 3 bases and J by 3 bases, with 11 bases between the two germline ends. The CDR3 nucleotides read TGCAGTGCTAGTCGGGCAGACTACACCGGGGAGCTGTTTTTT. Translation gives CSASRADYTGELFF.

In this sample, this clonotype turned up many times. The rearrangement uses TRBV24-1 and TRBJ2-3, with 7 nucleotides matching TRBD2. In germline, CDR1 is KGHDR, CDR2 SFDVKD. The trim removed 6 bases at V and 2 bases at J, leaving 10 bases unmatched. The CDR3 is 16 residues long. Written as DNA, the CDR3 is TGTGCCACCAGTATCTCACCGCGGGGGACCACAGATACGCAGTATTTT. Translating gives CATSISPRGTTDTQYF.

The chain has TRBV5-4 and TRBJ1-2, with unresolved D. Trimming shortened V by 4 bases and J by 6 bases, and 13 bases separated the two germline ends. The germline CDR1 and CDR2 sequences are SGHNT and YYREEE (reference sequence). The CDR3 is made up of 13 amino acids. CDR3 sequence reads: CASSPGPVDGYTF. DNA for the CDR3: TGTGCCAGCAGCCCCGGGCCCGTCGATGGCTACACCTTC.

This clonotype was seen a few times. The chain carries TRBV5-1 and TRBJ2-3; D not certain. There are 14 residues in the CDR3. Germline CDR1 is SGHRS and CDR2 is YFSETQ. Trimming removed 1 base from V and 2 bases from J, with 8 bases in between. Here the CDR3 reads CASSLTSPTDTQYF. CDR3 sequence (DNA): TGCGCCAGCAGCTTGACGTCCCCCACAGATACGCAGTATTTT.

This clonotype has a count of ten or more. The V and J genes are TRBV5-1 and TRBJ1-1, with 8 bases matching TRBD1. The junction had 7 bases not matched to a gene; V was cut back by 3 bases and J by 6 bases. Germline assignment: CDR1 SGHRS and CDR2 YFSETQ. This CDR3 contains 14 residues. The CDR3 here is CASSSYGQGAEAFF. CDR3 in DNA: TGCGCCAGCAGCTCATACGGACAGGGTGCTGAAGCTTTCTTT. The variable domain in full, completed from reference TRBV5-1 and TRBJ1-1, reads KAGVTQTPRYLIKTRGQQVTLSCSPISGHRSVSWYQQTPGQGLQFLFEYFSETQRNKGNFPGRFSGRQFSNSRSEMNVSTLELGDSALYLCASSSYGQGAEAFFGQGTRLTVV.

CDR3: CASSLSGATYNEQFF. DNA for the CDR3: TGTGCCAGCAGCTTGTCAGGGGCCACCTACAATGAGCAGTTCTTC. This sequence joins TRBV7-8 and TRBJ2-1; possibly TRBD1 for D (6 bases). The V and J ends lost 3 bases and 2 bases respectively, with 11 bases between them. From germline, CDR1 is SGHVS and CDR2 FQNEAQ. The CDR3 extends over 15 amino acids.

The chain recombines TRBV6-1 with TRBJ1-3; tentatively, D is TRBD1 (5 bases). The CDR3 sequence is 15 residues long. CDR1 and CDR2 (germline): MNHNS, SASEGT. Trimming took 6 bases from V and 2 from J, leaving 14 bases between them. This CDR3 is CASRDSISAGNTIYF. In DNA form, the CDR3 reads TGTGCCAGCAGAGACAGTATCAGTGCTGGAAACACCATATATTTT.